The rows below give T cell receptor beta chains drawn from one sample of a study of blood T cells in healthy people across ages. TCRdb called the 5' RACE reads again in MiXCR, with one record for every CDR3 protein. This table has 700,000 to 1,000,000 distinct CDR3 sequences, roughly 44% appearing once. Specimen: blood. The receptor set was obtained from a man in his fifties or sixties in good health. Both conserved end residues are trimmed from each CDR3. Part of the rows lack a size; the others show once, few, many or a class for expanded clones.

v_call: TRBV3-1; clone_size: -; j_call: TRBJ2-3; cdr3_aa: ASSFPKGSGPTDTQY
v_call: TRBV7-2; clone_size: few; j_call: TRBJ1-2; cdr3_aa: ASSPTFTPGDYGYT
v_call: TRBV7-2; clone_size: -; j_call: TRBJ2-1; cdr3_aa: ASSDTSGGRGLQF
v_call: TRBV10-3; clone_size: -; j_call: TRBJ2-3; cdr3_aa: AISEPGLAGRPTDTQY
v_call: TRBV7-9; clone_size: once; j_call: -; cdr3_aa: ASSRRRGGIETQY
v_call: TRBV5-1; clone_size: -; j_call: TRBJ2-1; cdr3_aa: ASSQGTGGVEQF
v_call: TRBV7-2; clone_size: -; j_call: TRBJ2-3; cdr3_aa: ASSSAGHTDTQY
v_call: TRBV7-9; clone_size: -; j_call: -; cdr3_aa: ASSPRTGQGLLENIQY
v_call: TRBV7-2; clone_size: -; j_call: TRBJ1-1; cdr3_aa: ASSPFGGPGGNTEAF
v_call: TRBV13; clone_size: -; j_call: TRBJ1-1; cdr3_aa: ASSRSEGTEAF
v_call: TRBV29-1; clone_size: few; j_call: TRBJ2-7; cdr3_aa: SVGHGAGPPYEQY
v_call: TRBV29-1; clone_size: -; j_call: TRBJ1-1; cdr3_aa: SGGTFATEAF
v_call: TRBV20-1; clone_size: -; j_call: TRBJ1-2; cdr3_aa: SARQSRRVGGYT
v_call: TRBV12-3/TRBV12-4; clone_size: -; j_call: TRBJ1-1; cdr3_aa: ASSFRGGQSEAF
v_call: TRBV9; clone_size: -; j_call: TRBJ2-7; cdr3_aa: ASSVEGQGYEQY
v_call: TRBV11-2; clone_size: -; j_call: TRBJ1-2; cdr3_aa: ASSLVGTGRGYT
v_call: TRBV9; clone_size: -; j_call: TRBJ1-1; cdr3_aa: ASSGQQGLNTEAF
v_call: TRBV6-1; clone_size: -; j_call: TRBJ1-2; cdr3_aa: ASIIQGRYGYT
v_call: TRBV12-3/TRBV12-4; clone_size: -; j_call: -; cdr3_aa: ASSLGGPVGKNIQY
v_call: TRBV27; clone_size: -; j_call: TRBJ2-1; cdr3_aa: ASSSGRPYATQF
v_call: TRBV4-1; clone_size: -; j_call: TRBJ2-1; cdr3_aa: ASSRVTGHNEQF
v_call: TRBV7-2; clone_size: -; j_call: TRBJ1-3; cdr3_aa: ASSLEQGSGNTIY
v_call: TRBV3-1; clone_size: few; j_call: TRBJ1-2; cdr3_aa: ASSEGTAGAWGYT
v_call: TRBV29-1; clone_size: few; j_call: TRBJ1-2; cdr3_aa: SAGTYGYT
v_call: TRBV6-6; clone_size: -; j_call: TRBJ2-5; cdr3_aa: ASSYAASGNNGQY
v_call: TRBV6-2/TRBV6-3; clone_size: -; j_call: TRBJ1-2; cdr3_aa: ASSGDRGNGYT
v_call: TRBV7-9; clone_size: -; j_call: TRBJ2-2; cdr3_aa: ASKKTGYTGELF
v_call: TRBV4-3; clone_size: -; j_call: TRBJ1-1; cdr3_aa: ASSQEGGSAEAF
v_call: TRBV28; clone_size: -; j_call: TRBJ1-5; cdr3_aa: ASSPFGTGGGVQPQH
v_call: TRBV20-1; clone_size: -; j_call: TRBJ2-3; cdr3_aa: SARDPGQGSADTQY
v_call: TRBV4-3; clone_size: few; j_call: -; cdr3_aa: ASSQRLAGGLEETQY
v_call: TRBV5-1; clone_size: -; j_call: TRBJ1-1; cdr3_aa: ASSLGSDSEAF
v_call: TRBV24-1; clone_size: -; j_call: TRBJ2-3; cdr3_aa: ATSNPGLPAADTQY
v_call: TRBV7-2; clone_size: many; j_call: TRBJ2-7; cdr3_aa: ASSSQAGQYEQY
v_call: TRBV20-1; clone_size: -; j_call: TRBJ1-2; cdr3_aa: SARDLLAAFYGYT
v_call: TRBV7-2; clone_size: -; j_call: TRBJ2-5; cdr3_aa: ASSPLTEYLQVEY
v_call: TRBV20-1; clone_size: -; j_call: TRBJ1-6; cdr3_aa: SAQAGTENSPLH
v_call: TRBV24-1; clone_size: once; j_call: -; cdr3_aa: ATRDRETQY
v_call: TRBV20-1; clone_size: -; j_call: -; cdr3_aa: SAPDREGRYIQY
v_call: TRBV6-5; clone_size: -; j_call: TRBJ1-6; cdr3_aa: ASRRGVSSPLH
v_call: TRBV7-2; clone_size: many; j_call: TRBJ2-1; cdr3_aa: ASSLGTGKLFEQF
v_call: TRBV6-5; clone_size: few; j_call: TRBJ1-5; cdr3_aa: ASSYSRDSNQPQH
v_call: TRBV7-2; clone_size: -; j_call: TRBJ2-5; cdr3_aa: ASSLTEGTPQETQY
v_call: TRBV6-1; clone_size: few; j_call: TRBJ2-7; cdr3_aa: ASNTPGNNYEQY
v_call: TRBV11-2; clone_size: -; j_call: TRBJ2-5; cdr3_aa: ASSSGFGGQETQY
v_call: TRBV21-1; clone_size: -; j_call: TRBJ1-2; cdr3_aa: ASSKTPWEDTNHGYT
v_call: TRBV20-1; clone_size: few; j_call: TRBJ2-7; cdr3_aa: SAIYWGELRGTEQY
v_call: TRBV4-1; clone_size: -; j_call: TRBJ2-1; cdr3_aa: ASRALRQGGNEQF
v_call: TRBV4-1; clone_size: -; j_call: TRBJ2-5; cdr3_aa: ASSQDGLYQETQY
v_call: TRBV11-2; clone_size: -; j_call: TRBJ2-5; cdr3_aa: ASSPGTGGAETQY
v_call: TRBV7-3; clone_size: once; j_call: TRBJ2-6; cdr3_aa: ASSLTGQGATGANVLT
v_call: TRBV5-1; clone_size: -; j_call: TRBJ1-5; cdr3_aa: ASSPGPEQGEGNQPQH
v_call: TRBV4-3; clone_size: -; j_call: TRBJ2-7; cdr3_aa: ASSQDEGTNSYEQY
v_call: TRBV29-1; clone_size: many; j_call: TRBJ2-5; cdr3_aa: SVFALSQETQY
v_call: TRBV3-1; clone_size: -; j_call: TRBJ2-1; cdr3_aa: ASSQGGQGLYNEQF
v_call: TRBV7-2; clone_size: -; j_call: TRBJ1-5; cdr3_aa: ASSLWGGWNQPQH